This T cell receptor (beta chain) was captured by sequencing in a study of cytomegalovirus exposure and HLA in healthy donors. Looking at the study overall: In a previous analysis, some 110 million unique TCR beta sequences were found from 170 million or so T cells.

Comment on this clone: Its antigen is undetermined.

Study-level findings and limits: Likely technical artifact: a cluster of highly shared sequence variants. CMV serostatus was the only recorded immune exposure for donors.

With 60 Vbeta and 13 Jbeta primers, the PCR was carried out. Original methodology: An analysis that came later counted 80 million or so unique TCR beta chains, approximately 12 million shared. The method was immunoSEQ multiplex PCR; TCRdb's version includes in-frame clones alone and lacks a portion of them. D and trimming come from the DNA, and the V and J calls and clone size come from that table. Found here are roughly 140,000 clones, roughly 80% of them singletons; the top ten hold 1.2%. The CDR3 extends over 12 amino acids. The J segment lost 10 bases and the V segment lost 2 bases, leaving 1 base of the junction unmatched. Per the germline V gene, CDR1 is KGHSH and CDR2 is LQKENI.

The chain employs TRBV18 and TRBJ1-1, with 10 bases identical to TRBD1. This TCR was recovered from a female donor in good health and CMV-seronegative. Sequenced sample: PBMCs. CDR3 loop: CASSPRDRGAFF. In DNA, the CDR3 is TGTGCCAGCTCACCAAGGGACAGGGGAGCTTTCTTT.